This passage covers 27 T cell receptor beta chains from one sample sequenced in a study of PD-1 blockade in classical Hodgkin lymphoma. Relapse was seen in all patients after autologous stem cell transplantation, and brentuximab vedotin exposure was variable. The authors enriched CD8+ T cells from thawed PBMCs via magnetic negative selection. The method was immunoSEQ multiplex PCR; TCRdb's version includes in-frame clones alone and lacks a portion of them. The sample shows about 13,000 clones, approximately 79% of them seen only once. Here the sequenced sample was CD8+ T cells from blood, taken at baseline. All receptors derive from a human donor with classical Hodgkin lymphoma.

This clone appeared a few times. The DNA for the CDR3 is TGTGCCAGCAGCGCGACAGGGTCTGGTCAGCCCCAGCATTTT. Amino acid sequence: CASSATGSGQPQHF. The chain links TRBV7-9 to TRBJ1-5; 7 bases align to TRBD1. The CDR3 has 14 residues. Unmatched junction bases numbered 7, after V lost 5 bases and J lost 6 bases. Germline CDR1 is SEHNR and CDR2 is FQNEAQ (reference sequence).

The table lists this clone with a few counts. V and J are TRBV2 and TRBJ1-2, with D uncertain. V was pared by 7 bases and J by 6 bases, with 12 bases between. The CDR3 runs to 12 residues. Germline loops: CDR1 SNHLY, CDR2 FYNNEI. The CDR3 coding sequence is TGTGCCAGCATTCTTTCGTCGAATGGCTACACCTTC. Encoded protein: CASILSSNGYTF.

The CDR3 spells CASSQTTSYEQYF. The CDR3 DNA sequence: TGTGCCAGCAGCCAGACCACCAGCTACGAGCAGTACTTC. V usage is TRBV7-6 and J usage is TRBJ2-7; D unclear. Between the trimmed V and J ends, which lost 5 bases and 3 bases, there was a span of 11 bases. This CDR3 region has 13 residues. Germline V gives CDR1 SGHVS, CDR2 FNYEAQ.

This chain connects TRBV7-8 to TRBJ2-5; 10 positions agree with TRBD2. Germline V gives CDR1 SGHVS, CDR2 FQNEAQ. V lost 1 base, J lost 2 bases, and 7 bases stayed unmatched. There are 17 residues in the CDR3. The CDR3 nucleotides are TGTGCCAGCAGCTTAGTGGCCGGACTAGCGGATCAAGAGACCCAGTACTTC. Protein: CASSLVAGLADQETQYF.

The chain has TRBV7-9 and TRBJ2-1; D gene ambiguous. This CDR3 has 12 amino acids. V was clipped by 4 bases and J by 8 bases, with 9 bases between them. Germline CDR1 SEHNR, CDR2 FQNEAQ (reference sequence). The CDR3 DNA sequence: TGTGCCAGCAGCTCGACTGCCGATGAGCAGTTCTTC. Residues: CASSSTADEQFF.

The chain couples TRBV5-4 to TRBJ2-3; D is possibly TRBD2 (5 bases). CDR1 is SGHNT and CDR2 is YYREEE in the germline V gene (reference sequence). The CDR3 runs to 14 residues. V lost 4 bases to trimming and J lost 2 bases, with 11 bases between them. The CDR3 protein is CASSGGLNTDTQYF. CDR3 sequence (DNA): TGTGCCAGCAGCGGCGGACTCAACACAGATACGCAGTATTTT.

The chain links TRBV7-8 to TRBJ1-5; D is unresolved. Germline lookup yields CDR1 SGHVS and CDR2 FQNEAQ. V lost 5 bases, J lost 4 bases, and 9 bases lay in between. CDR3 length equals 13 residues. Here the CDR3 reads CASSLLSNQPQHF. CDR3 DNA sequence: TGTGCCAGCAGCCTCCTGAGTAATCAGCCCCAGCATTTT.

The rearrangement uses TRBV5-6 and TRBJ1-5; D gene unclear. This CDR3 is 13 amino acids long. Looked up from germline, CDR1 is SGHDT and CDR2 is YYEEEE. The V end was cut by 0 bases, the J end by 7 bases, with 8 bases between. The CDR3 reads CASSLVMSQPQHF. The CDR3 coding sequence is TGTGCCAGCAGCTTGGTCATGAGCCAGCCCCAGCATTTT.

The chain recombines TRBV4-1 with TRBJ2-1; no firm D call. Germline V gene sequence: CDR1 MGHRA, CDR2 YSYEKL. CDR3 length: 11 amino acids. V was cut by 1 base and J by 10 bases, with 5 bases left in between. CDR3 region: CASSQASEQFF. The CDR3 DNA reads as TGCGCCAGCAGCCAAGCCAGCGAGCAGTTCTTC.

This sequence joins TRBV27 and TRBJ2-4; D is possibly TRBD1 or TRBD2 (5 bases each). Per the germline V gene, CDR1 is MNHEY and CDR2 is SMNVEV (reference sequence). The CDR3 runs to 15 residues. V shed 6 bases and J shed 6 bases, with 18 bases lying between them. The CDR3 is CASRFSSGTLNIQYF. In nucleotides, the CDR3 is TGTGCCAGCAGATTTTCCTCCGGGACCCTAAACATTCAGTACTTC.

The rearrangement links TRBV4-3 to TRBJ2-3; 8 bases line up with TRBD1. CDR1 is LGHNA and CDR2 is YSLEER in the germline V gene. Trimming cost V 2 bases and J 4 bases; bases outside gene matches: 14. This CDR3 contains 18 residues. DNA for the CDR3: TGCGCCAGCAGCCAAAATCCCTGGGGACAGGCGACCCCAGATACGCAGTATTTT. Its protein product is CASSQNPWGQATPDTQYF.

The chain recombines TRBV19 with TRBJ2-7, with D unclear. Per the germline V gene, CDR1 is LNHDA and CDR2 is SQIVND (reference sequence). The CDR3 runs to 14 residues. V lost 1 base to trimming and J lost 4 bases, with 11 bases between them. CDR3 sequence reads: CASSIVPGPYEQYF. The CDR3 DNA is TGTGCCAGTAGTATAGTTCCAGGACCTTACGAGCAGTACTTC.

This chain uses TRBV6-4 with TRBJ2-2, with TRBD1 matching over 7 bases. Germline V gives CDR1 MRHNA, CDR2 SNTAGT. V lost 2 bases to trimming and J lost 3 bases; unmatched junction nucleotides: 0. The CDR3 has 14 residues. The CDR3 loop is CASSDGTDTGELFF. The CDR3 DNA follows: TGTGCCAGCAGTGACGGGACAGACACCGGGGAGCTGTTTTTT.

The chain links TRBV7-9 to TRBJ2-3; D is undetermined. Germline V gives CDR1 SEHNR, CDR2 FQNEAQ (reference sequence). This CDR3 is 14 amino acids long. V lost 2 bases and J lost 2, with 8 bases in between. The CDR3 spells CASSLPYYTDTQYF. The CDR3 DNA is TGTGCCAGCAGCTTACCGTACTACACAGATACGCAGTATTTT.

The chain combines TRBV7-2 with TRBJ2-2, with no clear D. The germline CDR1 and CDR2 sequences are SGHTA and FQGNSA. CDR3 length: 17 residues. The V end lost 1 base, the J end lost 0 bases, and 12 bases lay between the germline ends. The CDR3: CASSLEGRQTNTGELFF. DNA for the CDR3: TGTGCCAGCAGCTTAGAGGGAAGGCAGACGAACACCGGGGAGCTGTTTTTT. The full variable domain, completed using reference TRBV7-2 and TRBJ2-2, is GAGVSQSPSNKVTEKGKDVELRCDPISGHTALYWYRQSLGQGLEFLIYFQGNSAPDKSGLPSDRFSAERTGGSVSTLTIQRTQQEDSAVYLCASSLEGRQTNTGELFFGEGSRLTVL.

The chain combines TRBV14 with TRBJ1-1, with a weak D call TRBD1 (5 bases). This CDR3 has 17 residues. V dropped 2 bases and J dropped 4 bases, with 20 bases sitting between them. Looked up from germline, CDR1 is SGHDN and CDR2 is FVKESK. CDR3 in amino acids: CASSQRPTGGEGTEAFF. For the CDR3, the DNA is TGTGCCAGCAGCCAAAGGCCGACGGGGGGAGAGGGCACTGAAGCTTTCTTT.

The V and J genes are TRBV4-3 and TRBJ2-2, with D possibly matching TRBD1 (5 bases). Germline-derived CDR1 and CDR2 are LGHNA and YSLEER. The CDR3 has 13 residues. V lost 5 bases, J lost 6 bases, and 10 bases lay in between. CDR3 protein: CASSWVQAGELFF. For the CDR3, the DNA is TGCGCCAGCAGCTGGGTACAGGCCGGGGAGCTGTTTTTT.

The rearrangement uses TRBV14 and TRBJ2-3; D ambiguous. Trimming removed 4 bases at V and 0 bases at J, with 8 bases between. The CDR3 is 14 amino acids. Looked up from germline, CDR1 is SGHDN and CDR2 is FVKESK. As DNA, the CDR3 is TGTGCCAGCAGCCCACGACCGAGCACAGATACGCAGTATTTT. Encoded protein: CASSPRPSTDTQYF.

The chain uses TRBV6-1 and TRBJ1-1; D remains unclear. The CDR3 has 13 residues. Germline lookup yields CDR1 MNHNS and CDR2 SASEGT. The V gene lost 3 bases and the J gene lost 7 bases, with 12 bases spanning the gap. The CDR3 DNA reads as TGTGCCAGCAGTGAGAGGTTAGAGAATGAAGCTTTCTTT. Its translation: CASSERLENEAFF.

V gene TRBV7-6 combines with J gene TRBJ1-4, with 7 bases identical to TRBD1. The V gene's germline CDR1 is SGHVS and CDR2 FNYEAQ. The CDR3 extends over 12 amino acids. V lost 5 bases, J lost 12 bases, and 6 bases stayed unmatched. The CDR3 nucleotides are TGTGCCAGCAGCCCCCCCAGGGGGGAACTGTTTTTT. This sequence encodes CASSPPRGELFF.

The chain is built from TRBV2 and TRBJ1-4, with D unresolved. Germline lookup yields CDR1 SNHLY and CDR2 FYNNEI. The CDR3 extends over 14 amino acids. V was pared by 7 bases and J by 2 bases, with 11 bases between. CDR3 DNA sequence: TGTGCCAGCACAGAGGGCTCCACTAATGAAAAACTGTTTTTT. As protein: CASTEGSTNEKLFF. Based on the CDR3 plus reference TRBV2 and TRBJ1-4, the full variable domain is EPEVTQTPSHQVTQMGQEVILRCVPISNHLYFYWYRQILGQKVEFLVSFYNNEISEKSEIFDDQFSVERPDGSNFTLKIRSTKLEDSAMYFCASTEGSTNEKLFFGSGTQLSVL.

The V and J genes are TRBV5-1 and TRBJ2-7; D could derive from TRBD1 or TRBD2 (5 bases each). Between the trimmed V and J ends, which lost 0 bases and 5 bases, there was a span of 12 bases. The CDR3 runs 14 residues. Germline lookup yields CDR1 SGHRS and CDR2 YFSETQ. This CDR3 reads CASSLAMGPNEQYF. The DNA for the CDR3 is TGCGCCAGCAGCTTGGCCATGGGACCGAACGAGCAGTACTTC.

The V call is TRBV10-1, the J call TRBJ2-5; no reliable D call. This CDR3 is 11 amino acids long. Germline CDR1 is WNHNN and CDR2 is SYGVQD (reference sequence). V lost 2 bases and J 4 bases, leaving 2 bases between the germline ends. The CDR3 bases are TGCGCCAGCAGTGAGATAGAGACCCAGTACTTC. The encoded protein is CASSEIETQYF.

The sample holds one count of this clone. The chain recombines TRBV27 with TRBJ1-5; no reliable D call. Germline-derived CDR1 and CDR2 are MNHEY and SMNVEV (reference sequence). The CDR3 sequence is 14 residues long. Trimming removed 6 bases at V and 3 bases at J, with 12 bases between. CDR3 in amino acids: CASSPTGSNQPQHF. In DNA, the CDR3 is TGTGCCAGCAGCCCTACCGGCTCCAATCAGCCCCAGCATTTT.

V is TRBV15 and J is TRBJ1-2, with a weak D call TRBD1 (5 bases). This CDR3 is built from 12 residues. The ends were cut back, 8 bases at V and 8 bases at J, with 15 bases in the middle. Germline CDR1 LNHNV, CDR2 YYDKDF (reference sequence). As DNA, the CDR3 is TGTGCCACCGAGGGGTCCTATTTGGGCTACACCTTC. It yields the protein CATEGSYLGYTF.

The chain combines TRBV5-4 with TRBJ1-2, with D tentatively TRBD1 (5 bases). This CDR3 region has 13 residues. Looked up from germline, CDR1 is SGHNT and CDR2 is YYREEE (reference sequence). Trimming cost V 2 bases and J 8 bases, with 13 bases left between them. CDR3 in amino acids: CASSFVWGGGYTF. The DNA for the CDR3 is TGTGCCAGCAGCTTCGTTTGGGGGGGAGGCTACACCTTC.

This sequence joins TRBV7-2 and TRBJ1-2; no reliable D call. This CDR3 is 14 amino acids long. Trimming took 1 base from V and 4 from J, leaving 10 bases between them. From germline, CDR1 is SGHTA and CDR2 FQGNSA. The CDR3 protein is CASSLDYGSYGYTF. The CDR3 DNA reads TGTGCCAGCAGCTTAGATTACGGTTCCTATGGCTACACCTTC.